This TCR beta chain comes out of a study of blood T cell repertoires in COVID-19. Study information: Both acute and convalescent COVID-19 samples were obtained from the United States, Italy and Spain. PBMCs, B-cell-depleted T cells, or T cells were the source of the cDNA or gDNA that made up the material.

The table came from immunoSEQ multiplex PCR; TCRdb's copy has only in-frame clones and leaves some out. The sample carries fewer than 350,000 clones, 89% recorded once. The CDR3 length is 16 residues. Trimming pared 7 bases from V and 2 bases from J, leaving 20 bases between. The V gene's germline CDR1 is SGHRS and CDR2 YFSETQ. Recruits, aged roughly 18 to 90 years, lived in some 25 US areas. Two negative PCRs, clearance, or symptom resolution characterized the recovered Cohort 3 donors. V and J are TRBV5-1 and TRBJ2-3; D may be TRBD2 (6 bases). The clonotype comes from a man aged 55 to 70 who had recovered from COVID-19. The sequenced material came from PBMCs or T cells enriched from blood (not recorded which). CDR3 in amino acids: CASQGWAGRPTDTQYF. The CDR3 nucleotides read TGCGCCAGCCAAGGCTGGGCGGGACGTCCCACAGATACGCAGTATTTT.